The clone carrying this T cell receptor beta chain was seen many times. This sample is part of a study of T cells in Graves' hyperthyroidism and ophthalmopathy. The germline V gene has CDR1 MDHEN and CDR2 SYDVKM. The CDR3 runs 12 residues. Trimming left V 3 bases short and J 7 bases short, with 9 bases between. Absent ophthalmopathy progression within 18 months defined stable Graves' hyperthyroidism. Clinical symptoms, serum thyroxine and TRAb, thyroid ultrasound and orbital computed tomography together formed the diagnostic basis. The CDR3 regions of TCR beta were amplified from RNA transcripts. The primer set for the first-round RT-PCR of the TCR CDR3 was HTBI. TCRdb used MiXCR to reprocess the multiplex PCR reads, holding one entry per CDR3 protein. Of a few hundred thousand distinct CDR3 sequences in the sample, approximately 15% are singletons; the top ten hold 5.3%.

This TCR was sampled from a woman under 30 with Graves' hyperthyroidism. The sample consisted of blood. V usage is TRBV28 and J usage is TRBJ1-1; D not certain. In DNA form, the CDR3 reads TGTGCCAGCAGTTTGCCTCAGGTTGAAGCTTTCTTT. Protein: CASSLPQVEAFF.